This record concerns one T cell receptor (beta chain) sequence. The sample belongs to a study of OX40 agonist ivuxolimab in advanced cancers. Some clones are missing from TCRdb's copy, which holds only in-frame ones; the method was immunoSEQ multiplex PCR. The sample contains tens of thousands of clones, 86% of which appear only once. Germline CDR1 reads SGHRS; CDR2 reads YFSETQ. V dropped 4 bases and J dropped 6 bases, with 23 bases sitting between them. CDR3 length: 17 residues. Material: CD4+ or CD8+ T cells sorted from blood, obtained in a trial of the OX40 agonist ivuxolimab. The sequence was obtained from an adult with an advanced solid tumor such as melanoma, head and neck, liver or kidney cancer. The chain recombines TRBV5-1 with TRBJ2-1; tentative D call: TRBD2 (5 bases). CDR3 sequence: CASSLGFTSAGGNEQFF. The CDR3 DNA follows: TGCGCCAGCAGCCTGGGCTTTACTTCCGCAGGAGGCAATGAGCAGTTCTTC.